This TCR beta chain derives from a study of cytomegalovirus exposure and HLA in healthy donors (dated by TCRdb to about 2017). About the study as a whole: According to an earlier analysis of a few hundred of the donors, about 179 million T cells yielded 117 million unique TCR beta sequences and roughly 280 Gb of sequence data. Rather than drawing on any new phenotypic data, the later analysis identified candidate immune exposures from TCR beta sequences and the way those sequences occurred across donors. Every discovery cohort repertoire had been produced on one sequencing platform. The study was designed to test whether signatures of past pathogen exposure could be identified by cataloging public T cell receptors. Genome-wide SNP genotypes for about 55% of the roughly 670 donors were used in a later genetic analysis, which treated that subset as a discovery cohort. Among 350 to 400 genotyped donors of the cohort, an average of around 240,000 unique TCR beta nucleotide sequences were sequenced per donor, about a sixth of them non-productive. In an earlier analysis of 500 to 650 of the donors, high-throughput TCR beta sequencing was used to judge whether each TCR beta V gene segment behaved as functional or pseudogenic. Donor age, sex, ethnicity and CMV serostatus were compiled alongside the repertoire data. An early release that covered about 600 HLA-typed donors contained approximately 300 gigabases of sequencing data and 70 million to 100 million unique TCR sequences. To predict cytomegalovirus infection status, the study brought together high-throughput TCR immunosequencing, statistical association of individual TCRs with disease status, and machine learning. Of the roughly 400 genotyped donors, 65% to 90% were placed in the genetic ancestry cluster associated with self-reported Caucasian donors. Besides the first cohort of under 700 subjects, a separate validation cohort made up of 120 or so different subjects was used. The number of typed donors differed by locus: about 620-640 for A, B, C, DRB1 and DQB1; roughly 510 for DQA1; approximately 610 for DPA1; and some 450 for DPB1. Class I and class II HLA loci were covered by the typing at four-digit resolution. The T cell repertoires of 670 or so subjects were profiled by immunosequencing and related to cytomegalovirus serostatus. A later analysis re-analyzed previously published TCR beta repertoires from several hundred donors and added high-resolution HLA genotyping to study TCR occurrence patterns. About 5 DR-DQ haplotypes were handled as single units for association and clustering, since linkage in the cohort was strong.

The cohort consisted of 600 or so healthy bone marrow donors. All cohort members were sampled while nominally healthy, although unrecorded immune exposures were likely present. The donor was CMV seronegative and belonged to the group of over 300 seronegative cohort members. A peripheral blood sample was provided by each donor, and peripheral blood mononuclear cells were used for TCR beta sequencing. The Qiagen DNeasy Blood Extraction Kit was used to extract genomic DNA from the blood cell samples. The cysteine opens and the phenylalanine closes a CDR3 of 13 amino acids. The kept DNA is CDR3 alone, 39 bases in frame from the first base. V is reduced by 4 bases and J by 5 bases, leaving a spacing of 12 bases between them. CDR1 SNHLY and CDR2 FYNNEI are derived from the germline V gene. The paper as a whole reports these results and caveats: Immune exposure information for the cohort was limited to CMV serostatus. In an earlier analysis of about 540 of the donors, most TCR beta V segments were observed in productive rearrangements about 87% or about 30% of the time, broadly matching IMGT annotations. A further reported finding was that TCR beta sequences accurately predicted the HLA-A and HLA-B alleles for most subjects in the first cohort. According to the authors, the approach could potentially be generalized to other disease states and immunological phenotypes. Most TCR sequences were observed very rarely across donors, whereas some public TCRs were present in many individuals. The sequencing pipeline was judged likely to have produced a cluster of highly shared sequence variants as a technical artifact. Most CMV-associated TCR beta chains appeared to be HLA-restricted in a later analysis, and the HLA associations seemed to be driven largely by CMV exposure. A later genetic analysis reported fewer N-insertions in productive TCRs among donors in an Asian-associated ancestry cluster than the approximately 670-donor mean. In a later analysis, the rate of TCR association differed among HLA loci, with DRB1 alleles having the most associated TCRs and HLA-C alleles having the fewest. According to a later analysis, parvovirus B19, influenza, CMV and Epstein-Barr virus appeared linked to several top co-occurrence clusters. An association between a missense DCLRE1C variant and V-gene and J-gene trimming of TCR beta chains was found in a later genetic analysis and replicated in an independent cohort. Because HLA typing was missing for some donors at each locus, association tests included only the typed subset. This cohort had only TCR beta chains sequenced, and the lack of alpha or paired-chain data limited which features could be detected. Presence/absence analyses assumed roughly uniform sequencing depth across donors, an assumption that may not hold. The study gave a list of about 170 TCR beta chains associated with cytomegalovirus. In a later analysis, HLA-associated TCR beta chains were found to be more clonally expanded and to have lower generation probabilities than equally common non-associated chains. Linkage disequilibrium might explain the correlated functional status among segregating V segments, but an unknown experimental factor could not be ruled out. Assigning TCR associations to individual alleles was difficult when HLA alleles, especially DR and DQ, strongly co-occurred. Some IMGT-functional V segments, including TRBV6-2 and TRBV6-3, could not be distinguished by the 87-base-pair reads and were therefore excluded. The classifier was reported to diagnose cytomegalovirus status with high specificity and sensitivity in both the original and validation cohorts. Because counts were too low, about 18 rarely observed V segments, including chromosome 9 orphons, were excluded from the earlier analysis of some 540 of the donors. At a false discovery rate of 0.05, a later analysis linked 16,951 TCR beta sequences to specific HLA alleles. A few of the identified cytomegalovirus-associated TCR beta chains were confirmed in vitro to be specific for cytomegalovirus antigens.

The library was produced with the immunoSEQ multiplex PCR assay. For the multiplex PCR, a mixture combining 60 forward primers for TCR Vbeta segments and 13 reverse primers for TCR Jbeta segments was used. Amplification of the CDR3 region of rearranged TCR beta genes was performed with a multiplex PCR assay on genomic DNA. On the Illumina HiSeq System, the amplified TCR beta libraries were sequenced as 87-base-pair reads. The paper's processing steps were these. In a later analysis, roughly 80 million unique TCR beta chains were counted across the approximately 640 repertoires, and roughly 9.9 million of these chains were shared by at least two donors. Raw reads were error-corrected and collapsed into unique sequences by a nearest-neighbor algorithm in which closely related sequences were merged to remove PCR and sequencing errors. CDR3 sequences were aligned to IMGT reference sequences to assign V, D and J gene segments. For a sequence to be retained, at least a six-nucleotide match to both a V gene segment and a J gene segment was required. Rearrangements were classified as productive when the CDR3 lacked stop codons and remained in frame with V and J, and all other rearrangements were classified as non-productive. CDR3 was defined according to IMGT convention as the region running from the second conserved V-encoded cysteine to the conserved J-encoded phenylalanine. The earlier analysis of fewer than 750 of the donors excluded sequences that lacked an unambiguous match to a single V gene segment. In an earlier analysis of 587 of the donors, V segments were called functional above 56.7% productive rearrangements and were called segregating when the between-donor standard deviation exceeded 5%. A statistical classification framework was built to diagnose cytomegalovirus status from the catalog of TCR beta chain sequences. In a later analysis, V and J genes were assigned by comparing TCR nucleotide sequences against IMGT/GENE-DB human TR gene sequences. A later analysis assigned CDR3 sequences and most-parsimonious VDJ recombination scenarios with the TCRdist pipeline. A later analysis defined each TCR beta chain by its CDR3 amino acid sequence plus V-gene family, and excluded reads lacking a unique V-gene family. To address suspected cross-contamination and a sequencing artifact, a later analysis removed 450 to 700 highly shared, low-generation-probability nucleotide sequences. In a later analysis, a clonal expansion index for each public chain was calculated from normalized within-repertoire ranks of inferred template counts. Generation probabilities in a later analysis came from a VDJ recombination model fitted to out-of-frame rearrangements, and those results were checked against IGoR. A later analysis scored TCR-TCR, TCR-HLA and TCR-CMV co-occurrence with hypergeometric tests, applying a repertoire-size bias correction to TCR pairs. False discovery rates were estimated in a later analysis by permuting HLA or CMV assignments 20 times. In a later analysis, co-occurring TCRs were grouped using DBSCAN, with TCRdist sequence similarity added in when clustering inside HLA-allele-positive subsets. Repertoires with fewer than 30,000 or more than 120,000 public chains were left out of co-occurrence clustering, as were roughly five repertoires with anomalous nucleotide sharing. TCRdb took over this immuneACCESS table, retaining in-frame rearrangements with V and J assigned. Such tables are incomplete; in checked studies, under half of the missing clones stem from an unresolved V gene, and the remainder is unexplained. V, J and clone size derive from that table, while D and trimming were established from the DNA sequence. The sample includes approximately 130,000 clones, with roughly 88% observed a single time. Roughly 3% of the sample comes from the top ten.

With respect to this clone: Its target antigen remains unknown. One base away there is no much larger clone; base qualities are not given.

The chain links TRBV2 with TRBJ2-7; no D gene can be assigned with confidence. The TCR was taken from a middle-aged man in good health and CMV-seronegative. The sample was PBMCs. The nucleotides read TGTGCCAGCAGTGGAACCGAGATCCACGAGCAGTACTTC. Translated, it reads CASSGTEIHEQYF.